The TCR beta chain described here comes from a study of blood T cell repertoires in COVID-19. Across the study: In each case, the material was cDNA or gDNA derived from T cells, B-cell-depleted T cells, or PBMCs.

The table came from immunoSEQ multiplex PCR; TCRdb's copy has only in-frame clones and leaves some out. The sample gives a few hundred thousand clones, about nine tenths of which show up once; 2% to 2.5% is in the top ten. This clone occurred once. The germline CDR1 and CDR2 sequences are SGHAT and FQDESV (reference sequence). The CDR3 spans 14 residues. Trimming stripped 4 bases from V and 5 bases from J, with 14 bases between. The TCR was taken from a man aged 45-65 years with acute or convalescent COVID-19. The sample taken for sequencing was peripheral blood. The genes are TRBV11-1 and TRBJ1-1, with D possibly matching TRBD1 (6 bases). CDR3 residues: CASSSPGTTTEAFF. DNA for the CDR3: TGTGCCAGCAGCTCTCCCGGGACAACAACTGAAGCTTTCTTT.